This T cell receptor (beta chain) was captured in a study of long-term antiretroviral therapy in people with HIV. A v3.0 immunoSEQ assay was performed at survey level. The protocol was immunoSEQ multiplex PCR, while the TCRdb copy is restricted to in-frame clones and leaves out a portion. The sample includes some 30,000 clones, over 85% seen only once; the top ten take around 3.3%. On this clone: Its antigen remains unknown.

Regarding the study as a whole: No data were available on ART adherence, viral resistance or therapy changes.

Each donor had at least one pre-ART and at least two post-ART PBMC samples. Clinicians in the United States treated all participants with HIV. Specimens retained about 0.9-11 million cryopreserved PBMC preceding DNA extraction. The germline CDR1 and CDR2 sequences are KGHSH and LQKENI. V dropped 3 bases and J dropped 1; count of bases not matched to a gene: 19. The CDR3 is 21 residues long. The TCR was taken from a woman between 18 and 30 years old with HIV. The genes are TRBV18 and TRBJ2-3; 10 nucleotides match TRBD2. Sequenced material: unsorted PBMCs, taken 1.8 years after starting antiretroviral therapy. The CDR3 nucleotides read TGTGCCAGCTCACCGGCAAGGACTAGCGGAACATATCAAAGGGGCACAGATACGCAGTATTTT. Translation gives CASSPARTSGTYQRGTDTQYF. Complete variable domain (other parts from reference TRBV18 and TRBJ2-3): NAGVMQNPRHLVRRRGQEARLRCSPMKGHSHVYWYRQLPEEGLKFMVYLQKENIIDESGMPKERFSAEFPKEGPSILRIQQVVRGDSAAYFCASSPARTSGTYQRGTDTQYFGPGTRLTVL.